This T cell receptor (beta chain) was sequenced during a study of blood T cell repertoires in COVID-19. The protocol was immunoSEQ multiplex PCR, while the TCRdb copy is restricted to in-frame clones and leaves out a portion. The sample has around 240,000 clones, approximately 84% seen once. This clone was seen once. Germline V gene sequence: CDR1 MGHRA, CDR2 YSYEKL. The CDR3 totals 15 residues. The ends lost 4 bases at V and 2 bases at J; junction bases unmatched: 5. The sample was peripheral blood. This chain joins TRBV4-1 and TRBJ2-5; 9 bases align to TRBD1. The TCR sequence derives from an elderly woman with acute or convalescent COVID-19. CDR3 DNA: TGCGCCAGCAGCCGATCGACAGGGGGACAAGAGACCCAGTACTTC. Its protein product is CASSRSTGGQETQYF.